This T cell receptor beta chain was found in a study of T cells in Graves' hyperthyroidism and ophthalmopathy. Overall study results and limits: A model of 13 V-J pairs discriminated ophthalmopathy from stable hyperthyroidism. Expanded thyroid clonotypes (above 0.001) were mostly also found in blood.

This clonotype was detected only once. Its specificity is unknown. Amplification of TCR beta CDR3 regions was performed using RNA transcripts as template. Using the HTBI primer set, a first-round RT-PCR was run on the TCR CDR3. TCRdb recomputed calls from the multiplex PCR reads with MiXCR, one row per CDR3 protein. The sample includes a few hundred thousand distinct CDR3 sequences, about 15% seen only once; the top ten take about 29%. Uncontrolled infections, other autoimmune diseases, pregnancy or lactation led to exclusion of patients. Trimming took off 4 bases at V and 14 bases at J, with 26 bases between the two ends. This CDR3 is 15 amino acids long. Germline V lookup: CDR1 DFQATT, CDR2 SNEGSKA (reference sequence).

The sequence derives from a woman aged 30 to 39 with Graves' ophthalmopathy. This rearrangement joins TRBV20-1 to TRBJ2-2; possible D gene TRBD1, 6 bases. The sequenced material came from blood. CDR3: CSATFLPGAVEDLFF. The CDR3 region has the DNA TGCAGTGCTACGTTTTTACCAGGGGCAGTAGAGGACCTGTTTTTT.